These T cell receptor beta chains were read from a single sample in a study of shared clonotypes between healthy human individuals. Clones were read by immunoSEQ multiplex PCR, and TCRdb kept only the in-frame ones, dropping some. The table lists 2 million to 3 million clones, around nine tenths of them singletons. Material for sequencing was naive CD4+ T cells sorted from blood. These receptors were obtained from a man aged 18 to 35 in good health. The CDR3 runs from the conserved cysteine through the conserved F or W. D genes are given only for firm matches. The size entry is marked missing in some rows and otherwise reads once, few, many or a size class.

CDR3aa | CDR3nt | v_gene | d_gene | abundance | j_gene
CAISRGQGNWETQYF | TGTGCCATCAGTCGGGGACAGGGAAATTGGGAGACCCAGTACTTC | TRBV10-3 | TRBD1 | - | TRBJ2-5
CASDLTGNTEAFF | TGTGCCAGCGATCTTACGGGAAACACTGAAGCTTTCTTT | TRBV6-5 | - | - | TRBJ1-1
CASSLTPGQAFF | TGTGCCAGCAGTTTAACTCCAGGCCAAGCTTTCTTT | TRBV28 | - | once | TRBJ1-1
CAPRGALTYGYTF | TGTGCCCCCAGGGGTGCCCTAACCTATGGCTACACCTTC | TRBV2 | - | - | TRBJ1-2
CASKHGGGNTGELFF | TGTGCCAGCAAACACGGAGGGGGGAACACCGGGGAGCTGTTTTTT | TRBV27 | - | - | TRBJ2-2
CASSSIATSTDTQYF | TGTGCCAGCAGCTCCATAGCCACTAGCACAGATACGCAGTATTTT | TRBV9 | - | - | TRBJ2-3
CASSLDRYTDTQYF | TGCGCCAGCAGCTTGGACAGATACACAGATACGCAGTATTTT | TRBV5-1 | - | - | TRBJ2-3
CAWISEMNTGELFF | TGTGCCTGGATTTCAGAGATGAACACCGGGGAGCTGTTTTTT | TRBV30 | - | - | TRBJ2-2
CASSLERESAFF | TGCGCCAGCAGCTTGGAGCGCGAAAGTGCTTTCTTT | TRBV5-1 | - | - | TRBJ1-1
CASSLEGQVTYEQYF | TGCGCCAGCAGCTTGGAGGGACAGGTGACCTACGAGCAGTACTTC | TRBV5-1 | TRBD1 | - | TRBJ2-7
CASSKGVLNYGYTF | TGTGCCAGCAGTAAGGGGGTTCTCAACTATGGCTACACCTTC | TRBV6-5 | - | - | TRBJ1-2
CATSRAIGRINEKLFF | TGTGCCACCAGCAGAGCGATTGGACGGATTAATGAAAAACTGTTTTTT | TRBV15 | - | once | TRBJ1-4
CASSLMISGSYEQYF | TGCGCCAGCAGCTTGATGATTAGCGGCTCCTACGAGCAGTACTTC | TRBV5-1 | - | once | TRBJ2-7
CASSSPGTSGRNEQYF | TGTGCCAGTAGTTCCCCTGGGACTAGCGGGAGGAACGAGCAGTACTTC | TRBV19 | TRBD2 | - | TRBJ2-7
CASSVGGGNEQFF | TGTGCCAGCAGCGTAGGAGGGGGGAATGAGCAGTTCTTC | TRBV9 | - | - | TRBJ2-1
CASRLDSVGYGYTF | TGTGCCAGCAGACTCGACTCGGTTGGCTATGGCTACACCTTC | TRBV2 | - | - | TRBJ1-2
CASSEAGRGRGEQYF | TGTGCCAGCAGTGAAGCGGGCAGAGGAAGGGGCGAGCAGTACTTC | TRBV2 | - | - | TRBJ2-7
CASSPDSDTQYF | TGTGCCAGCAGCCCGGACAGTGATACGCAGTATTTT | TRBV7-9 | - | - | TRBJ2-3
CASRRQDGELFF | TGTGCCAGCAGAAGACAGGACGGGGAGCTGTTTTTT | TRBV6-1 | - | - | TRBJ2-2
CASSPTVQETQYF | TGTGCCAGCTCACCGACAGTTCAAGAGACCCAGTACTTC | TRBV18 | - | - | TRBJ2-5
CATSRDPGVGYGYTF | TGTGCCACCAGCAGAGACCCAGGGGTAGGCTATGGCTACACCTTC | TRBV15 | - | - | TRBJ1-2
CASLLGNEQFF | TGTGCCAGTCTACTTGGGAATGAGCAGTTCTTC | TRBV2 | - | - | TRBJ2-1
CASSPHYGDSYEQYF | TGTGCCAGCAGCCCACATTACGGGGACAGCTACGAGCAGTACTTC | TRBV11-2 | TRBD1 | - | TRBJ2-7
CASSIRQGSGNTIYF | TGTGCCAGCAGCATCAGACAGGGTTCTGGAAACACCATATATTTT | TRBV5-4 | TRBD1 | - | TRBJ1-3
CASSPPSQHYEQYF | TGTGCCAGCTCACCACCAAGTCAGCACTACGAGCAGTACTTC | TRBV18 | - | - | TRBJ2-7
CASSPFTSQAPLHF | TGTGCCAGCAGCCCATTCACCTCCCAAGCACCCCTCCACTTT | TRBV7-9 | - | - | TRBJ1-6
CAWAFGDTQYF | TGTGCCTGGGCCTTTGGAGATACGCAGTATTTT | TRBV30 | - | - | TRBJ2-3
CASSPLPGRGQPDTQYF | TGTGCCAGCAGTCCGCTCCCCGGAAGGGGACAGCCAGATACGCAGTATTTT | TRBV27 | TRBD1 | - | TRBJ2-3
CASSPVAGNYGYTF | TGTGCCAGCAGCCCCGTGGCTGGGAACTATGGCTACACCTTC | TRBV7-9 | - | few | TRBJ1-2
CASSAQGDYGYTF | TGTGCCAGCAGTGCACAGGGGGACTATGGCTACACCTTC | TRBV27 | TRBD1 | - | TRBJ1-2
CASSQIGGTNEKLFF | TGCGCCAGCAGCCAGATCGGAGGAACTAATGAAAAACTGTTTTTT | TRBV5-1 | - | - | TRBJ1-4
CATSRTGTGDSPLHF | TGTGCCACCAGCAGAACCGGGACAGGGGATTCACCCCTCCACTTT | TRBV15 | TRBD1 | - | TRBJ1-6
CSVDANRNTEAFF | TGCAGCGTTGACGCGAATCGGAACACTGAAGCTTTCTTT | TRBV29-1 | - | - | TRBJ1-1
CASSLREDGQGGYGYTF | TGTGCCAGCAGCTTACGCGAGGACGGACAGGGAGGCTATGGCTACACCTTC | TRBV11-3 | TRBD1 | - | TRBJ1-2
CASSLSTDTQYF | TGTGCCAGCAGTTTGTCCACAGATACGCAGTATTTT | TRBV28 | - | - | TRBJ2-3
CASSLSAPTDTQYF | TGCGCCAGCAGCTTAAGCGCCCCGACGGATACGCAGTATTTT | TRBV5-1 | - | - | TRBJ2-3
CASSYDRNTGELFF | TGCGCCAGCAGCTATGACAGGAACACCGGGGAGCTGTTTTTT | TRBV4-1 | - | - | TRBJ2-2
CASGDRGGTEAFF | TGTGCCAGCGGAGACAGGGGCGGCACTGAAGCTTTCTTT | TRBV2 | TRBD1 | - | TRBJ1-1
CASSYTGERGTPLHF | TGTGCCAGCAGCTACACGGGGGAGAGAGGTACACCCCTCCACTTT | TRBV7-2 | - | - | TRBJ1-6
CASSLIALNTGELFF | TGTGCCAGCAGTTTAATAGCGTTAAACACCGGGGAGCTGTTTTTT | TRBV27 | - | - | TRBJ2-2
CASRGSYLNTEAFF | TGTGCCAGCAGAGGCAGTTACTTGAACACTGAAGCTTTCTTT | TRBV6-5 | - | - | TRBJ1-1
CASSFPWTGQETQYF | TGCGCCAGCAGCTTCCCTTGGACAGGCCAAGAGACCCAGTACTTC | TRBV5-1 | TRBD1 | - | TRBJ2-5
CASSGTGGTGELFF | TGTGCCAGCAGCGGGACGGGAGGCACCGGGGAGCTGTTTTTT | TRBV2 | TRBD2 | - | TRBJ2-2
CASSQDPSGRSGGELFF | TGCGCCAGCAGCCAAGATCCTAGCGGGAGGAGTGGCGGGGAGCTGTTTTTT | TRBV4-3 | TRBD2 | - | TRBJ2-2
CASSKVGTGDTGELFF | TGTGCCAGCAGCAAAGTTGGGACAGGAGACACCGGGGAGCTGTTTTTT | TRBV21-1 | - | once | TRBJ2-2
CASSLIPVYEQYF | TGTGCCAGCAGTTTGATCCCCGTATACGAGCAGTACTTC | TRBV28 | - | - | TRBJ2-7
CASSAPATGGVYEQYF | TGTGCCAGCAGTGCCCCCGCGACAGGGGGCGTCTACGAGCAGTACTTC | TRBV27 | TRBD1 | once | TRBJ2-7
CASSYFLGGTEAFF | TGTGCCAGCAGTTACTTCCTCGGGGGCACTGAAGCTTTCTTT | TRBV6-5 | - | - | TRBJ1-1
CASSPGGIRGGELFF | TGTGCCAGCAGTCCCGGGGGGATAAGGGGCGGGGAGCTGTTTTTT | TRBV25-1 | TRBD2 | - | TRBJ2-2
CASSLGAGNTGELFF | TGTGCTAGCAGCCTTGGCGCGGGGAACACCGGGGAGCTGTTTTTT | TRBV7-7 | - | - | TRBJ2-2
CASSLQAWSGDTQYF | TGTGCCAGCAGCCTCCAAGCCTGGTCTGGGGATACGCAGTATTTT | TRBV5-4 | - | - | TRBJ2-3
CAWSVGDRVGETQYF | TGTGCCTGGAGTGTAGGGGACAGGGTCGGTGAGACCCAGTACTTC | TRBV30 | TRBD1 | once | TRBJ2-5
CASSFWPTNEKLFF | TGTGCCAGCAGTTTCTGGCCAACTAATGAAAAACTGTTTTTT | TRBV28 | - | few | TRBJ1-4